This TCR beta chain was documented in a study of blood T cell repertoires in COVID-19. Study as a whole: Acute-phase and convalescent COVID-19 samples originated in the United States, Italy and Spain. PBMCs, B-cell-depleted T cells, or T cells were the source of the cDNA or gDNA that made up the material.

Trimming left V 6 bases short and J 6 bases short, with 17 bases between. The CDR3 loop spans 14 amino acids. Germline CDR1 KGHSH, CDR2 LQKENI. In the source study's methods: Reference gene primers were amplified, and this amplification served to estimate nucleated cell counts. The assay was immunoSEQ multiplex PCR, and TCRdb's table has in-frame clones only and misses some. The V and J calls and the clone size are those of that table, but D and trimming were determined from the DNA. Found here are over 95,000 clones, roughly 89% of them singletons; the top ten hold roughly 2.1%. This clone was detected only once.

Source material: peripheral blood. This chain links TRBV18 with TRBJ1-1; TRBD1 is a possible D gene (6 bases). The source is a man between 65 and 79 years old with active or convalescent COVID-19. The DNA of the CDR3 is TGTGCCAGCTCCTCCCAGGGGAGATTTGCTGAAGCTTTCTTT. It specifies CASSSQGRFAEAFF. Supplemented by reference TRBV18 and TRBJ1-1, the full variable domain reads NAGVMQNPRHLVRRRGQEARLRCSPMKGHSHVYWYRQLPEEGLKFMVYLQKENIIDESGMPKERFSAEFPKEGPSILRIQQVVRGDSAAYFCASSSQGRFAEAFFGQGTRLTVV.